Below, one T cell receptor (beta chain) is given with its context. Its antigen is not identified. The V segment lost 4 bases and the J segment 9 bases; nucleotides outside the gene matches: 8. CDR3 size: 15 residues. Per germline, CDR1 LNHDA and CDR2 SQIVND (reference sequence). PCR amplification relied on 60 Vbeta primers (plus 13 Jbeta primers). Repertoires were generated with immunoSEQ multiplex PCR, while TCRdb's copy carries only in-frame clones and drops some. The data contain about 210,000 clones, about 80% of them singletons. The sample originates from a study of cytomegalovirus exposure and HLA in healthy donors. Findings of the study overall: TCR beta sequences numbering some 17,000 were associated with HLA alleles at 0.05 false discovery rate in a later analysis.

The J gene is TRBJ2-1, the V gene TRBV19, with 11 positions matching TRBD2. This clonotype was sampled from a man aged 35 to 55 in good health and CMV-seropositive. Input material: PBMCs. The CDR3, as DNA: TGTGCCAGTAGTACTATAGCGGGAGGGCCGGGTGAGCAGTTCTTC. Translated, it gives CASSTIAGGPGEQFF.